This T cell receptor beta chain comes out of a study of CD8+CD57+ T cells in acquired aplastic anemia. Study-level background: CD4+ and CD8+ cells, once sorted, gave DNA averaging approximately 3 ug. Study findings and constraints: About 30 CD8+ CDR3 sequences occurred in both the patients and the controls.

Genomic DNA acted as the template from which TCR beta VDJ combination and CDR3 sequence profiling were carried out. TCRdb reprocessed the reads with MiXCR, giving one entry per CDR3 protein. Among about 150,000 distinct CDR3 sequences listed, approximately 52% were seen once. The sequenced patients had an expansion of CD8+CD57+ cells seen by flow cytometry. Prior therapy had not been administered to any patient at the time of blood sampling. This CDR3 has 9 amino acids. V lost 6 bases to trimming and J lost 7 bases, with 1 base between them. Per the germline V gene, CDR1 is WNHNN and CDR2 is SYGVQD (reference sequence). This clonotype appeared a single time. No antigen is known for it.

The chain links TRBV10-1 to TRBJ1-5; D is undetermined. The sample was sorted CD4+, CD8+, or CD8+CD57+ T cells (not recorded which) from PBMCs. The clonotype was recovered from a human donor with aplastic anemia. CDR3 residues: CASRQPQHF. The CDR3, as DNA: TGCGCCAGCAGGCAGCCCCAGCATTTT.